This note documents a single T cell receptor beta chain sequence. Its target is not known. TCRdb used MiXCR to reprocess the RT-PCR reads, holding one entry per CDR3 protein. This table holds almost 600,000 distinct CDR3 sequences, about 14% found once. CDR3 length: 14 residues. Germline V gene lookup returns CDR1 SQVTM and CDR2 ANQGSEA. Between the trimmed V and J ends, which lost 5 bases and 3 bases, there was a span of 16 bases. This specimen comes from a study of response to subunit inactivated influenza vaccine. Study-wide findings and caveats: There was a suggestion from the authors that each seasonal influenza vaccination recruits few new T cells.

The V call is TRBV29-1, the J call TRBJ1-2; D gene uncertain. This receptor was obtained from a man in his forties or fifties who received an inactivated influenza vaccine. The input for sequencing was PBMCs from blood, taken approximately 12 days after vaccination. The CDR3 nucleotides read TGCAGCGTTACTCTACGCCTGGCTCACTATGGCTACACCTTC. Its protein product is CSVTLRLAHYGYTF. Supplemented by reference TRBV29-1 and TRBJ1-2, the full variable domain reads SAVISQKPSRDICQRGTSLTIQCQVDSQVTMMFWYRQQPGQSLTLIATANQGSEATYESGFVIDKFPISRPNLTFSTLTVSNMSPEDSSIYLCSVTLRLAHYGYTFGSGTRLTVV.